This T cell receptor beta chain is drawn from a study of blood T cell repertoires in COVID-19. This CDR3 spans 14 amino acids. The germline CDR1 and CDR2 sequences are SGHVS and FQNEAQ. Sequencing was performed with immunoSEQ multiplex PCR; in TCRdb, only in-frame clones are kept and a portion is missing. The repertoire consists of about 83,000 clones, with around 76% occurring once and the leading ten covering 15% to 20%. The chain joins TRBV7-8 to TRBJ2-3; a possible D gene is TRBD2 (6 bases). The sequenced sample was peripheral blood. This sequence was found in an elderly woman with active or convalescent COVID-19. The CDR3 is CATHPGGSTDTQYF. The CDR3 DNA reads as TGTGCTACCCACCCCGGGGGATCCACAGATACGCAGTATTTT.